The source of this T cell receptor beta chain is a study of cytomegalovirus exposure and HLA in healthy donors. Study context: Inside one of the first data releases sat tens of millions of unique TCRs taken from HLA-typed donors.

PCR used 60 Vbeta primers and 13 Jbeta primers. Assay used: immunoSEQ multiplex PCR; TCRdb lists only in-frame clones, some missing. The sample includes more than 150,000 clones, roughly 80% of them seen just once. The CDR3 has 15 amino acids. Germline V CDR1 and CDR2: LNHDA, SQIVND (reference sequence). Trimming took 5 bases from V and 7 from J; bases not matched to a gene: 13. The sequenced sample was PBMCs. This receptor was obtained from a man in his forties or fifties in good health and CMV-seropositive. The chain uses TRBV19 and TRBJ1-2; 7 nucleotides agree with TRBD1. CDR3 loop: CASSHGMTGRTGYTF. Here the CDR3 DNA reads TGTGCCAGTAGTCATGGGATGACAGGGAGAACTGGCTACACCTTC. Together with reference TRBV19 and TRBJ1-2, the CDR3 gives the full variable domain: DGGITQSPKYLFRKEGQNVTLSCEQNLNHDAMYWYRQDPGQGLRLIYYSQIVNDFQKGDIAEGYSVSREKKESFPLTVTSAQKNPTAFYLCASSHGMTGRTGYTFGSGTRLTVV.